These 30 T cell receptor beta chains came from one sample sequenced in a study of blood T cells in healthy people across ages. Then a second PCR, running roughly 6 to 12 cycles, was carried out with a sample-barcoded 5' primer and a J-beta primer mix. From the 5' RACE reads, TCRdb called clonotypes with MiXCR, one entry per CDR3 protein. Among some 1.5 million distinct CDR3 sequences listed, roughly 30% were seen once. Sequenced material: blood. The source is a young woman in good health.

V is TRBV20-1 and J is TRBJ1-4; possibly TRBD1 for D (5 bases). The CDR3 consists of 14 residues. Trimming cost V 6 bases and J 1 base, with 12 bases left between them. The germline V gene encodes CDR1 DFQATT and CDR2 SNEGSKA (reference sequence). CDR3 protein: CSAKRTQTNEKLFF. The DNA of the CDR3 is TGCAGTGCAAAACGGACACAAACTAATGAAAAACTGTTTTTT.

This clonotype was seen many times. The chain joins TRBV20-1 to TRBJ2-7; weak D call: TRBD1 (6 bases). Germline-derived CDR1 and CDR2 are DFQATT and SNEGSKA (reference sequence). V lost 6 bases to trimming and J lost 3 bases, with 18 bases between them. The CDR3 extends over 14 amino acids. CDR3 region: CSAQGRMGNYEQYF. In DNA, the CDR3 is TGCAGTGCCCAGGGGCGAATGGGGAACTACGAGCAGTACTTC.

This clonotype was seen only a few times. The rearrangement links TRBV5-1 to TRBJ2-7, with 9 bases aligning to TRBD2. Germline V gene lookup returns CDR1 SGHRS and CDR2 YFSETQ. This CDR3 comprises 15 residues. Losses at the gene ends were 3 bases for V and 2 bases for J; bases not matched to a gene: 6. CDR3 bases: TGCGCCAGCAGCTATAGCGGGAGCAACCCCTACGAGCAGTACTTC. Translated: CASSYSGSNPYEQYF.

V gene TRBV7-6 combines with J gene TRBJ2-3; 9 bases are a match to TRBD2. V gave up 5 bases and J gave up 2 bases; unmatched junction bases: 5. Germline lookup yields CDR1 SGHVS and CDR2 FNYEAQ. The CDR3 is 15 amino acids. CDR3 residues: CASSATSGLTDTQYF. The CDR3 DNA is TGTGCCAGCAGCGCGACTAGCGGACTCACAGATACGCAGTATTTT.

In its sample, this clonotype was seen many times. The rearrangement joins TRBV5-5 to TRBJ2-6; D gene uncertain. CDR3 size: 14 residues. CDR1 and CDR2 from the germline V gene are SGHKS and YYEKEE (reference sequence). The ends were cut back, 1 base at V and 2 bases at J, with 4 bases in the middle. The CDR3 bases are TGTGCCAGCAGCTTGAACCCTGGGGCCAACGTCCTGACTTTC. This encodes CASSLNPGANVLTF.

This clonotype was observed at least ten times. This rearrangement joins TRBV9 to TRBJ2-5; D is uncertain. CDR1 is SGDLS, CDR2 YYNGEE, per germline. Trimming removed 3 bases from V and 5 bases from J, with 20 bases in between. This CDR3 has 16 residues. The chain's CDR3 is CASSALSGTLGETQYF. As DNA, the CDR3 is TGTGCCAGCAGCGCCCTCTCTGGTACCCTGGGGGAGACCCAGTACTTC.

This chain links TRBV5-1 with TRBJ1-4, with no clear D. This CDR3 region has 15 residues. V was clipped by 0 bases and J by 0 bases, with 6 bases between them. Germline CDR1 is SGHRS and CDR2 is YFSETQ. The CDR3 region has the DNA TGCGCCAGCAGCTTGGTGGGGTCAACTAATGAAAAACTGTTTTTT. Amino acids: CASSLVGSTNEKLFF.

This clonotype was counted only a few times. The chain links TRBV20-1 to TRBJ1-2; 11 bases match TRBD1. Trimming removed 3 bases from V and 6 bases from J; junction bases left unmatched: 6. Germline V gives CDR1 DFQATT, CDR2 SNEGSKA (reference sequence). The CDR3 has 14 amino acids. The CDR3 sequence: CSARTGQGEDGYTF. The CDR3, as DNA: TGCAGTGCTAGGACGGGACAGGGGGAGGATGGCTACACCTTC.

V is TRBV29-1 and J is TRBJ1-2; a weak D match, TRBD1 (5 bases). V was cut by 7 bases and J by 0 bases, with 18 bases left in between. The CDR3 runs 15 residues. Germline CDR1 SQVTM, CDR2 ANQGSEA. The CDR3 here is CSALGGVQANYGYTF. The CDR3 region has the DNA TGCAGCGCCCTTGGGGGGGTTCAAGCTAACTATGGCTACACCTTC.

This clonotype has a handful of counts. This chain's CDR3 is CATSDRGTGGPTDTQYF. CDR3 DNA: TGTGCCACCAGTGACCGGGGGACAGGGGGCCCCACAGATACGCAGTATTTT. The chain combines TRBV24-1 with TRBJ2-3, with 12 nucleotides matching TRBD1. The CDR3 consists of 17 residues. V lost 4 bases, J lost 2 bases, and 6 bases stayed unmatched. Germline V gene lookup returns CDR1 KGHDR and CDR2 SFDVKD.

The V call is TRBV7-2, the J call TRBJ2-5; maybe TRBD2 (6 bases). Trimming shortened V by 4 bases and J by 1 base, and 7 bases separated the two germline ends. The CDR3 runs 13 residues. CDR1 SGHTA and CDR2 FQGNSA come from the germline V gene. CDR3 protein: CASSWRAQETQYF. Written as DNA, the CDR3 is TGTGCCAGCAGCTGGAGGGCCCAAGAGACCCAGTACTTC.

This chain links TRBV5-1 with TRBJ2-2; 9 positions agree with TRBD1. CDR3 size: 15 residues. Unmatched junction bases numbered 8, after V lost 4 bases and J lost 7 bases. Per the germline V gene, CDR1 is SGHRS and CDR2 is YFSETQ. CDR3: CASSIAQGAGGELFF. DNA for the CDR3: TGCGCCAGCAGCATCGCACAGGGGGCCGGCGGGGAGCTGTTTTTT.

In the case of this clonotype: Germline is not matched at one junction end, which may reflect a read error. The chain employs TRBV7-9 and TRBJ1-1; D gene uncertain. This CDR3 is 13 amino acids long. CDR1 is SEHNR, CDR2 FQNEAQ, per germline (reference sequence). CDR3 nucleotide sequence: TGTGCCGGCAGCTTTGGGTCGAACACTGAAGCTTTCTTT. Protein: CAGSFGSNTEAFF.

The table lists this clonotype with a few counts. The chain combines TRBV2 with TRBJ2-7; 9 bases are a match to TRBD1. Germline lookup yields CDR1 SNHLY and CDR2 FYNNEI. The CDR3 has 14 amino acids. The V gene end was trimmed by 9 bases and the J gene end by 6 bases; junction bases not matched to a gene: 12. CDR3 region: CASTPGTGLLEQYF. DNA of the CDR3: TGTGCCAGTACCCCCGGGACAGGGCTGCTCGAGCAGTACTTC.

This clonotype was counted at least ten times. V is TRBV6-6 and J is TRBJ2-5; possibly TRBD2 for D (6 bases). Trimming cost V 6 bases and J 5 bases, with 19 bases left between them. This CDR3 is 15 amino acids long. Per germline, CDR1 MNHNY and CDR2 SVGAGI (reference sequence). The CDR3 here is CASSPIGGAVETQYF. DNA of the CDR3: TGTGCCAGCAGCCCCATCGGCGGGGCTGTGGAGACCCAGTACTTC.

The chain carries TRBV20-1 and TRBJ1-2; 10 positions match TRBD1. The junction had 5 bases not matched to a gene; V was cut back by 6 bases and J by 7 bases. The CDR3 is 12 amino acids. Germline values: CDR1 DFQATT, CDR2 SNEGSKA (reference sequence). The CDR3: CSAKTGGSGYTF. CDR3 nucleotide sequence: TGCAGTGCCAAGACAGGGGGCAGTGGCTACACCTTC.

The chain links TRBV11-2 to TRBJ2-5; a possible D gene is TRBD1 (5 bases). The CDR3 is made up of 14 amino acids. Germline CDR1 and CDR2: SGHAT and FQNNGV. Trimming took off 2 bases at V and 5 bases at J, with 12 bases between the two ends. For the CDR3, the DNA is TGTGCCAGCAGCTTATGGTCAGGGCGTGAGACCCAGTACTTC. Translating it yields CASSLWSGRETQYF.

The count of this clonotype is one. The CDR3 nucleotides read TGTGCCAGCTGCCTATGGTCCGACAGGGAGGCCAAAAACATTCAGTACTTC. Its protein product is CASCLWSDREAKNIQYF. V is TRBV7-9 and J is TRBJ2-4; 7 bases fit TRBD1. The trim removed 8 bases at V and 1 base at J, leaving 14 bases unmatched. Germline CDR1 is SEHNR and CDR2 is FQNEAQ (reference sequence). This CDR3 has 17 amino acids. Looking up the rest from reference TRBV7-9 and TRBJ2-4 gives the full variable domain: DTGVSQNPRHKITKRGQNVTFRCDPISEHNRLYWYRQTLGQGPEFLTYFQNEAQLEKSRLLSDRFSAERPKGSFSTLEIQRTEQGDSAMYLCASCLWSDREAKNIQYFGAGTRLSVL.

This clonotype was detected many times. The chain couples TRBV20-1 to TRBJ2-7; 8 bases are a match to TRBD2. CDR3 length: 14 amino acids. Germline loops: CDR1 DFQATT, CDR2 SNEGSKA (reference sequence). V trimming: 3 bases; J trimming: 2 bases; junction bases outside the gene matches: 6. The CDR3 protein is CSAREGAGAYEQYF. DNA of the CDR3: TGCAGTGCTAGGGAAGGAGCGGGGGCCTACGAGCAGTACTTC.

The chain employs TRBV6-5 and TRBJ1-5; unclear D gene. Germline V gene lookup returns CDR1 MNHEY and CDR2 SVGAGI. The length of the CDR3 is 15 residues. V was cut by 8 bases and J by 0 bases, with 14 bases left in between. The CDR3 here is CASGLSQNSNQPQHF. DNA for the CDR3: TGTGCCAGCGGGTTGAGCCAGAATAGCAATCAGCCCCAGCATTTT.

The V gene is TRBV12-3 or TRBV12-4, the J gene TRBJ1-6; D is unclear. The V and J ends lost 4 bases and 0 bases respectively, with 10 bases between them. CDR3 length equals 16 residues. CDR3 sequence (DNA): TGTGCCAGCAGTTCCCCAAAAAGCTCCTATAATTCACCCCTCCACTTT. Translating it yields CASSSPKSSYNSPLHF.

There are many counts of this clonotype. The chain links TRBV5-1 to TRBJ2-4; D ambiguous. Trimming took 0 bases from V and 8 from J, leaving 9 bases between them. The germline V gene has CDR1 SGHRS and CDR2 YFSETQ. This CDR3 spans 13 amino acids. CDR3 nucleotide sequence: TGCGCCAGCAGCTTGGTGGCAGGCGACATTCAGTACTTC. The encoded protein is CASSLVAGDIQYF.

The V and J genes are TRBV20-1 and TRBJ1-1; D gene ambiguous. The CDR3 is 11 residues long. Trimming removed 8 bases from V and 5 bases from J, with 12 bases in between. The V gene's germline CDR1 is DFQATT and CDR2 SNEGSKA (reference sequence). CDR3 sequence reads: CSYPLLTEAFF. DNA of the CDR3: TGCAGTTACCCCCTATTAACTGAAGCTTTCTTT.

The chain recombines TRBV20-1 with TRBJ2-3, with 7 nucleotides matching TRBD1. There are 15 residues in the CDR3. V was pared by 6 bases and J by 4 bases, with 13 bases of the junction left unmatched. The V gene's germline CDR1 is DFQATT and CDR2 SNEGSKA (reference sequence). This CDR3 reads CSAERRDSGADTQYF. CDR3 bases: TGCAGTGCAGAACGCCGGGACAGTGGAGCAGATACGCAGTATTTT.

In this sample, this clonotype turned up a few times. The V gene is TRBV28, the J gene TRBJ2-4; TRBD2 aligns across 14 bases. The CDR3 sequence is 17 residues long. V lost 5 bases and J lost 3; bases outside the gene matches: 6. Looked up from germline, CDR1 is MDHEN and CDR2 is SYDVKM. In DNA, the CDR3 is TGTGCCAGCAGTAGCACCGGGACTAGCGGGGGCAAAAACATTCAGTACTTC. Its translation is CASSSTGTSGGKNIQYF.

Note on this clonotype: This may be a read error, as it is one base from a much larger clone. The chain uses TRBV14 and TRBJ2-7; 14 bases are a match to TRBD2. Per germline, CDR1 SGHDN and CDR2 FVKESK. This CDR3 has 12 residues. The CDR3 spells CTSGLAGGEQYF. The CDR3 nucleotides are TGTACCAGCGGACTAGCGGGAGGTGAGCAGTACTTC.

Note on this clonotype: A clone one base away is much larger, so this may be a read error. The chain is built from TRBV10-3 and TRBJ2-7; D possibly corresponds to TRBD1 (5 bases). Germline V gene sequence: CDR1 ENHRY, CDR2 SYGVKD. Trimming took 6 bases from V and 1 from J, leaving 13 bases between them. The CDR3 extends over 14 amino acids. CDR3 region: CAIRETGVSYEQYF. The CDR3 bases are TGTGCCATCAGGGAAACAGGTGTATCCTACGAGCAGTACTTC.

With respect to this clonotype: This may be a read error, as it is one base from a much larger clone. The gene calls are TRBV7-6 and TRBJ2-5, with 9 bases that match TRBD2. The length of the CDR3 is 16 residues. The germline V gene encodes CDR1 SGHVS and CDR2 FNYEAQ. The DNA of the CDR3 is TGTGCCAGCAGCCCCACCGTGACTAGCGGCCAAGAGTCCCAGTACTTC. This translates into CASSPTVTSGQESQYF. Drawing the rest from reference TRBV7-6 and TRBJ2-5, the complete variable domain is GAGVSQSPRYKVTKRGQDVALRCDPISGHVSLYWYRQALGQGPEFLTYFNYEAQQDKSGLPNDRFSAERPEGSISTLTIQRTEQRDSAMYRCASSPTVTSGQESQYFGPGTRLLVL.

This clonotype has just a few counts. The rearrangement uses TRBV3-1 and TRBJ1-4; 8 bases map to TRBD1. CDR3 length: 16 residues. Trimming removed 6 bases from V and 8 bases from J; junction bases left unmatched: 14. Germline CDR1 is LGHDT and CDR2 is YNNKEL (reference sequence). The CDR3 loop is CASSRIHGQGIEKLFF. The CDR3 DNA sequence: TGTGCCAGCAGTCGCATACACGGACAGGGTATCGAAAAACTGTTTTTT.

CDR3 nucleotide sequence: TGTGCCAGCAGCAAAGGACAGGCCAACACTGAAGCTTTCTTT. Translated, it gives CASSKGQANTEAFF. This chain joins TRBV7-2 and TRBJ1-1, with TRBD1 matching over 7 bases. Trimming at V came to 5 bases and at J to 2 bases, leaving 5 bases not matched to a gene. The CDR3 sequence is 14 residues long. Germline V gene sequence: CDR1 SGHTA, CDR2 FQGNSA.